These 21 T cell receptor beta chains were all obtained from the same sample, sequenced in a study of untreated major depressive disorder. Data came from immunoSEQ multiplex PCR; TCRdb stores just in-frame clones and leaves some out. The table has just over 20,000 clones, about 93% seen once; the top ten hold around 0.31%. The sequencing input was CD4+ T cells from PBMCs. The receptors stem from a man aged 30-40 years in good health.

This clone was detected once. The chain recombines TRBV9 with TRBJ1-3, with TRBD1 as a possible D gene (5 bases). Germline CDR1 reads SGDLS; CDR2 reads YYNGEE. The CDR3 totals 15 residues. V shed 5 bases and J shed 2 bases, with 14 bases lying between them. In nucleotides, the CDR3 is TGTGCCAGCAGTAACACCCCAGGGACTGGAAACACCATATATTTT. Protein product: CASSNTPGTGNTIYF. Supplemented by reference TRBV9 and TRBJ1-3, the full variable domain reads DSGVTQTPKHLITATGQRVTLRCSPRSGDLSVYWYQQSLDQGLQFLIQYYNGEERAKGNILERFSAQQFPDLHSELNLSSLELGDSALYFCASSNTPGTGNTIYFGEGSWLTVV.

The CDR3 loop reads CASSSPGQGIWALSTDTQYF. The CDR3 DNA is TGTGCCAGCAGCTCCCCGGGACAGGGAATATGGGCGCTTAGCACAGATACGCAGTATTTT. The chain couples TRBV9 to TRBJ2-3; 9 nucleotides match TRBD1. V was pared by 4 bases and J by 0 bases, with 18 bases of the junction left unmatched. From germline, CDR1 is SGDLS and CDR2 YYNGEE. CDR3 size: 20 residues.

The chain employs TRBV5-5 and TRBJ1-2; 7 nucleotides agree with TRBD1. The CDR3 is 13 residues long. The junction had 4 bases not matched to a gene; V was cut back by 0 bases and J by 8 bases. Germline CDR1 reads SGHKS; CDR2 reads YYEKEE (reference sequence). The CDR3 spells CASSLGQGFGYTF. The CDR3 coding sequence is TGTGCCAGCAGCTTGGGACAGGGATTCGGCTACACCTTC.

The rearrangement uses TRBV11-1 and TRBJ2-7, with D perhaps matching TRBD2 (6 bases). CDR3 length: 14 amino acids. V was pared by 6 bases and J by 7 bases, with 19 bases between. The V gene's germline CDR1 is SGHAT and CDR2 FQDESV (reference sequence). Written as DNA, the CDR3 is TGTGCCAGCAGGGCCCCTGGAGGGCCCGCAGAGCAGTACTTC. It translates to CASRAPGGPAEQYF.

The genes are TRBV5-1 and TRBJ2-6; no clear D gene. Trimming pared 4 bases from V and 4 bases from J, leaving 18 bases between. This CDR3 is 17 amino acids long. Germline V lookup: CDR1 SGHRS, CDR2 YFSETQ. The CDR3 loop reads CASSLSVGGSGANVLTF. The CDR3 DNA reads TGCGCCAGCAGCCTCTCCGTAGGTGGGTCCGGGGCCAACGTCCTGACTTTC. Together with reference TRBV5-1 and TRBJ2-6, the CDR3 gives the full variable domain: KAGVTQTPRYLIKTRGQQVTLSCSPISGHRSVSWYQQTPGQGLQFLFEYFSETQRNKGNFPGRFSGRQFSNSRSEMNVSTLELGDSALYLCASSLSVGGSGANVLTFGAGSRLTVL.

The J gene is TRBJ2-7, the V gene TRBV7-2; no clear D gene. This CDR3 is built from 13 residues. V was cut by 1 base and J by 6 bases, with 10 bases left in between. CDR1 is SGHTA, CDR2 FQGNSA, per germline. The DNA of the CDR3 is TGTGCCAGCAGCTTAGTCCCCCAGACCGAGCAGTACTTC. This translates into CASSLVPQTEQYF.

The genes are TRBV2 and TRBJ1-4; 9 bases are shared with TRBD1. This CDR3 contains 14 residues. Germline trimming cut 6 bases from V and 11 bases from J; bases unmatched to any gene: 10. CDR1 is SNHLY, CDR2 FYNNEI, per germline. The CDR3 nucleotides read TGTGCCAGCAGCGCCGGGACAGGGTTACGGAAACTGTTTTTT. This encodes CASSAGTGLRKLFF.

The chain employs TRBV28 and TRBJ1-4, with no clear D. Trimming shortened V by 4 bases and J by 7 bases, and 13 bases separated the two germline ends. The V gene's germline CDR1 is MDHEN and CDR2 SYDVKM. The CDR3 covers 14 residues. DNA of the CDR3: TGTGCCAGCAGTTCTCACGCGGGCCCTGAAAAACTGTTTTTT. Translated: CASSSHAGPEKLFF.

The chain is built from TRBV5-8 and TRBJ2-3, with 9 bases identical to TRBD2. This CDR3 has 14 residues. Germline assignment: CDR1 SGHTS and CDR2 YDEGEE. Germline trimming cut 5 bases from V and 1 base from J; bases unmatched to any gene: 2. The CDR3 nucleotides are TGTGCCAGCAGTTGGACTAGCGGCACAGATACGCAGTATTTT. Translation gives CASSWTSGTDTQYF.

The chain employs TRBV4-1 and TRBJ2-7; D uncertain. The V end lost 5 bases, the J end lost 5 bases, and 7 bases lay between the germline ends. Germline CDR1 and CDR2: MGHRA and YSYEKL. The CDR3 spans 11 residues. CDR3: CASSRDHEQYF. As DNA, the CDR3 is TGCGCCAGCAGCAGAGATCACGAGCAGTACTTC.

The DNA of the CDR3 is TGTGCCTGTCGGGCGGCCGGGGAGCTGTTTTTT. Protein sequence: CACRAAGELFF. This rearrangement joins TRBV30 to TRBJ2-2; D unclear. Trimming pared 6 bases from V and 6 bases from J, leaving 8 bases between. The CDR3 contains 11 residues. CDR1 and CDR2 from the germline V gene are GTSNPN and SVGIG (reference sequence).

The V gene is TRBV25-1, the J gene TRBJ1-4; D not certain. V lost 2 bases and J lost 6, with 13 bases in between. The CDR3 spans 15 residues. Germline CDR1 is MGHDK and CDR2 is SYGVNS. The DNA of the CDR3 is TGTGCCAGCAGTGAACCTCGCAGCTACTATGAAAAACTGTTTTTT. Translation: CASSEPRSYYEKLFF.

This clone was recorded only once. The chain employs TRBV4-2 and TRBJ1-5; D is undetermined. V lost 1 base and J lost 0, with 10 bases in between. The CDR3 is 16 residues long. In germline, CDR1 is LGHNA, CDR2 YNFKEQ. The CDR3, as DNA: TGTGCCAGCAGCCAAGGGGCGGGGAATAGCAATCAGCCCCAGCATTTT. Amino acids: CASSQGAGNSNQPQHF.

This clone was counted between two and nine times. The chain's CDR3 is CASSLSGGFGQPQHF. The CDR3 DNA sequence: TGTGCCAGCAGCTTGAGTGGGGGCTTTGGTCAGCCCCAGCATTTT. The chain has TRBV7-3 and TRBJ1-5; tentatively, D is TRBD1 (6 bases). With 3 bases removed from V and 6 bases from J, the gap between germline ends came to 15 bases. The CDR3 runs to 15 residues. Germline CDR1 reads SGHTA; CDR2 reads FQGTGA.

This chain uses TRBV5-1 with TRBJ1-2, with D tentatively TRBD1 (6 bases). The V and J ends lost 4 bases and 4 bases respectively, with 17 bases between them. The V gene's germline CDR1 is SGHRS and CDR2 YFSETQ. CDR3 length equals 15 residues. The CDR3 DNA reads TGCGCCAGCAGCCCCGAAGGACAGCCCTCCTATGGCTACACCTTC. As protein: CASSPEGQPSYGYTF.

The V and J genes are TRBV7-2 and TRBJ1-5, with a weak D call TRBD1 (6 bases). This CDR3 has 13 amino acids. The V end was cut by 5 bases, the J end by 7 bases, with 12 bases between. CDR1 is SGHTA, CDR2 FQGNSA, per germline. This chain's CDR3 is CASSLGQYQPQHF. In DNA form, the CDR3 reads TGTGCCAGCAGCCTAGGACAGTACCAGCCCCAGCATTTT.

J is TRBJ1-2 and V is TRBV4-3, with D possibly matching TRBD1 (5 bases). V lost 4 bases and J lost 2, with 14 bases in between. In germline, CDR1 is LGHNA, CDR2 YSLEER. This CDR3 has 15 residues. In DNA, the CDR3 is TGCGCCAGCAGCCGGGGGAGGACGATGAACTATGGCTACACCTTC. Its translation is CASSRGRTMNYGYTF.

This rearrangement joins TRBV29-1 to TRBJ2-3; possibly TRBD2 for D (5 bases). Germline-derived CDR1 and CDR2 are SQVTM and ANQGSEA. With 5 bases removed from V and 2 bases from J, the gap between germline ends came to 11 bases. The CDR3 contains 13 residues. In DNA, the CDR3 is TGCAGCGTTCGACGGGGTTCCACAGATACGCAGTATTTT. This codes for CSVRRGSTDTQYF.

V gene TRBV5-1 combines with J gene TRBJ2-5, with 14 bases that match TRBD2. Per germline, CDR1 SGHRS and CDR2 YFSETQ. V trimming: 2 bases; J trimming: 5 bases; junction bases outside the gene matches: 14. This CDR3 is built from 19 residues. CDR3 nucleotides: TGCGCCAGCAGCTTCGGTCCTCGGACTAGCGGGAGGTTTGGTGAGACCCAGTACTTC. Translated, it gives CASSFGPRTSGRFGETQYF.

This chain uses TRBV7-2 with TRBJ2-2; D is ambiguous. V was pared by 5 bases and J by 4 bases, with 14 bases between. Germline loops: CDR1 SGHTA, CDR2 FQGNSA. This CDR3 contains 15 residues. The CDR3 sequence: CASSLIIGRTGELFF. CDR3 sequence (DNA): TGTGCCAGCAGCCTGATCATCGGGCGCACCGGGGAGCTGTTTTTT.

The chain has TRBV30 and TRBJ2-2; a weak D match, TRBD2 (6 bases). This CDR3 comprises 18 residues. Germline lookup yields CDR1 GTSNPN and CDR2 SVGIG (reference sequence). The V end was cut by 5 bases, the J end by 0 bases, with 22 bases between. CDR3 loop: CAWAHVVSGNANTGELFF. The CDR3 DNA reads as TGTGCCTGGGCCCACGTTGTTAGCGGAAACGCGAACACCGGGGAGCTGTTTTTT.